This record looks at one T cell receptor (beta chain) sequence and its context. What antigen it recognizes has not been identified. Per-nucleotide qualities are absent, and no much larger clonotype sits a single base away. These data are taken from a study of regulatory T cells in long-lasting Graves disease (dated by TCRdb to the early 2020s). Regarding the complete study: Persistent Graves' disease meant more than 5 years of antithyroid drug treatment with TSH receptor autoantibodies that stayed positive. This study used TCR sequencing and RNA sequencing of peripheral blood to compare persistent Graves' disease patients against newly diagnosed Graves' disease patients. The study was registered as a clinical trial and conducted in China. TCR sequencing covered some 13 persistent and approximately 20 newly diagnosed Graves' disease patients, about 35 samples in total. On average, persistent Graves' disease patients in the clinical cohort had been on antithyroid drugs for about 10.3 years.

Overall study results and their limits: Lower TCR Shannon entropy and fewer highly expanded clones were observed in persistent Graves' disease patients than in newly diagnosed patients, which suggested clonal expansion. The authors acknowledged the small sample size as a limitation that may reduce accuracy. More public clonotypes were shared among persistent patients (over 2,500) than among newly diagnosed patients (more than 950). Peripheral blood alone was examined, since thyroid tissue, which constituted the primary lesion, could not be accessed. Sequencing and analysis were restricted to the TCR beta chain. Preferential use of TRBV28, TRBJ1-2 and TRBJ2-5 was observed in persistent disease, whereas TRBV20-1 and TRBJ2-1 were favored in newly diagnosed disease.

From the germline V gene, CDR1 is SQVTM and CDR2 is ANQGSEA. Trimming costs V 4 bases and J 4 bases, and their ends lie 13 bases apart. CDR3 length: 13 amino acids, cysteine to phenylalanine. The entry retains the CDR3 DNA only, 39 bases that are in frame from base 1. The intended sense of this specimen's time point label: persistent/refractory GD, antithyroid drugs over 5 years with positive TRAb. For both TCR sequencing and RNA sequencing, RNA was extracted from PBMCs in TRIzol. The diagnosis of Graves' disease was made according to American Thyroid Association guidelines. The patients came from an endocrinology department in Xi'an, China. Each patient gave around 9.2 milliliters of peripheral blood, collected in an EDTA anticoagulant tube. Ficoll Paque Plus density gradient separation was used to isolate PBMCs, and no additional T cell sorting was done. RNA quality was checked with an Agilent 2100 Bioanalyzer and agarose gel, and concentration with a NanoDrop 2000.

Preparation of the library involved multiplex PCR. The run used an Illumina HiSeq 4000. To build TCR beta libraries, CDR3 regions were amplified by Arm-PCR using iRepertoire HTBI primers. Before sequencing, the PCR products underwent gel purification. The original methods were these. Across samples, around 58 TRBV and 13 to 15 TRBJ segments were identified and used for gene usage analysis of CDR3 amino acid clonotypes. COPE and FqMerger were used to merge the filtered high-quality paired reads into contigs. Contigs were aligned with BLAST to IMGT TRBV, TRBD and TRBJ reference genes, and CDR3 was defined per IMGT. Clonotypes above 0.1% frequency were classified as highly expanded clones. Repertoire diversity was measured by Shannon entropy, and V-J evenness by the Gini coefficient. A clonotype found in more than one individual was treated as public. In TCRdb, the public reads were trimmed at Q25 with fastp and aligned with MiXCR, with productive beta chains retained. Each entry is one CDR3 protein sequence, shown with its most common DNA and genes. The V and J calls shown here were made by TCRdb, not taken from the authors' results. In all, the sample holds more than 650,000 distinct CDR3 sequences, and about 32% of those were seen once. About two fifths of the sample is held by the ten biggest clonotypes.

The chain employs TRBV29-1 and TRBJ1-2, with an unclear D gene assignment. Sequencing used peripheral blood mononuclear cells (PBMCs), obtained when the disease was refractory, from a patient treated with antithyroid drugs. The origin of this receptor is a female donor with Graves disease. The bases are TGCAGCGTTGCTTTGGCTTCGGGCTATGGCTACACCTTC. Protein translation: CSVALASGYGYTF.